This T cell receptor beta chain was retrieved from a study of regulatory T cells in long-lasting Graves disease. In its sample, this clonotype was seen many times. This sample's time point: newly diagnosed GD, antithyroid drugs for less than 3 months. RNA extracted from PBMCs served as the sequencing template. Assembly of TCR beta libraries relied on iRepertoire HTBI primers together with Arm-PCR of CDR3 regions. Via MiXCR, TCRdb re-called the multiplex PCR reads, giving one row per CDR3 protein. The repertoire includes 350,000 to 500,000 distinct CDR3 sequences, roughly 15% of them detected once, and around a quarter sits in the top ten. The V end lost 5 bases, the J end lost 4 bases, and 11 bases lay between the germline ends. The CDR3 is 13 amino acids. The germline gives CDR1 SGHTA, CDR2 FQGNSA. These data also formed part of another study, on T cells in Graves' hyperthyroidism and ophthalmopathy. That paper states: Carried out on the TCR CDR3, a first-round RT-PCR used the HTBI primer set. Model output signaled ophthalmopathy a median 6.5 months ahead of onset.

The sequencing here drew on peripheral blood mononuclear cells (PBMCs), taken at new diagnosis, from a patient treated with antithyroid drugs. The source of this sequence is a woman under 30 with Graves disease. The V gene is TRBV7-2, the J gene TRBJ2-5; D unresolved. CDR3 DNA sequence: TGTGCCAGCAGCGTGGAGAGGCTAGAGACCCAGTACTTC. It yields the protein CASSVERLETQYF.